This T cell receptor beta chain was retrieved from a study of blood T cell repertoires in COVID-19. Deletions cut 4 bases from V and 3 bases from J, with 13 bases between. The V gene's germline CDR1 is SGDLS and CDR2 YYNGEE. This CDR3 spans 14 amino acids. Authors' data handling: Amplification of reference gene primers was used by the study to estimate nucleated cell counts. The data were produced by immunoSEQ multiplex PCR, yet TCRdb's version contains in-frame clones alone and is incomplete. V and J calls and clone size are given by that table; D and trimming were obtained from the DNA. This table holds approximately 290,000 clones, 70% to 90% found once. In terms of age and location, participants ranged from roughly 18 to 95 years and lived in 24 US areas. Donors of Cohort 3 who recovered were those that had two negative PCRs, clearance, or symptom resolution.

The specimen sequenced was PBMCs or T cells enriched from blood (not recorded which). The clonotype comes from a woman aged 25 to 45 who had recovered from COVID-19. The chain links TRBV9 to TRBJ1-1; D may be TRBD1 (6 bases). This chain's CDR3 is CASSPLGADTEAFF. CDR3 in DNA: TGTGCCAGCAGCCCACTGGGGGCAGACACTGAAGCTTTCTTT.